These 30 T cell receptor beta chains came from one sample sequenced in a study of cytomegalovirus exposure and HLA in healthy donors. The PCR had 60 Vbeta and 13 Jbeta primers. Produced via immunoSEQ multiplex PCR; TCRdb's table is partial and in-frame only. The sample carries approximately 190,000 clones, over 80% recorded once. The specimen was PBMCs. The receptors were gathered from a man aged 35-49 years in good health and CMV-seropositive.

The V call is TRBV19, the J call TRBJ2-3, with 9 nucleotides matching TRBD2. CDR3 length: 18 amino acids. V shed 8 bases, J shed 2 bases, and the junction held 17 bases outside the gene matches. Germline values: CDR1 LNHDA, CDR2 SQIVND (reference sequence). The CDR3 DNA reads TGTGCCAGTTCCCTCCGGTCGCGGGGGGGCGGACCCACAGATACGCAGTATTTT. It translates to CASSLRSRGGGPTDTQYF.

The chain combines TRBV27 with TRBJ1-1; no firm D call. The CDR3 consists of 13 residues. Germline V CDR1 and CDR2: MNHEY, SMNVEV (reference sequence). V gave up 5 bases and J gave up 5 bases, with 12 bases separating them. The CDR3 loop reads CASSPDMYTEAFF. The DNA for the CDR3 is TGTGCCAGCAGTCCAGACATGTATACTGAAGCTTTCTTT.

There are a few counts of this clone. V gene TRBV6-6 combines with J gene TRBJ2-1; 9 nucleotides align to TRBD1. CDR1 MNHNY and CDR2 SVGAGI come from the germline V gene (reference sequence). The CDR3 covers 14 residues. Germline trimming cut 7 bases from V and 6 bases from J; bases unmatched to any gene: 7. The DNA of the CDR3 is TGTGCCAGCAACATCGGGACAGGGATCAATGAGCAGTTCTTC. It specifies CASNIGTGINEQFF.

Only one count was recorded for this clone. The chain employs TRBV19 and TRBJ1-2; no reliable D call. Trimming shortened V by 5 bases and J by 0 bases, and 10 bases separated the two germline ends. The CDR3 is 14 amino acids. Germline CDR1 and CDR2: LNHDA and SQIVND (reference sequence). DNA of the CDR3: TGTGCCAGTAGTTACCCGCAGACTAACTATGGCTACACCTTC. Protein sequence: CASSYPQTNYGYTF.

V is TRBV5-4 and J is TRBJ2-5; D unresolved. The CDR3 contains 16 residues. The V end lost 5 bases, the J end lost 4 bases, and 21 bases lay between the germline ends. From germline, CDR1 is SGHNT and CDR2 YYREEE (reference sequence). This chain's CDR3 is CASSLDNHPSTETQYF. The CDR3 DNA reads TGTGCCAGCAGTTTAGACAACCACCCTTCAACAGAGACCCAGTACTTC.

This chain connects TRBV6-6 to TRBJ2-3; 12 nucleotides align to TRBD2. Germline V CDR1 and CDR2: MNHNY, SVGAGI (reference sequence). The CDR3 extends over 16 amino acids. J was trimmed by 4 bases and V by 6 bases; bases with no gene match: 8. The CDR3 bases are TGTGCCAGCAGAGCCCCTAGCGGGGGGGCCGCAGATACGCAGTATTTT. Its protein product is CASRAPSGGAADTQYF.

The chain is built from TRBV5-4 and TRBJ1-2; D unresolved. The CDR3 consists of 15 residues. Germline V CDR1 and CDR2: SGHNT, YYREEE (reference sequence). The ends were cut back, 2 bases at V and 8 bases at J, with 19 bases in the middle. This CDR3 is CASSFLGEELWGYTF. The CDR3, as DNA: TGTGCCAGCAGCTTTCTGGGTGAGGAACTTTGGGGCTACACCTTC.

J is TRBJ2-1 and V is TRBV9; tentatively, D is TRBD2 (6 bases). The germline V gene encodes CDR1 SGDLS and CDR2 YYNGEE. Trimming removed 0 bases from V and 5 bases from J, with 21 bases in between. CDR3 length equals 18 residues. This chain's CDR3 is CASSVGAGLSPLDNEQFF. Here the CDR3 DNA reads TGTGCCAGCAGCGTAGGGGCGGGGCTAAGCCCCCTCGACAATGAGCAGTTCTTC.

The DNA for the CDR3 is TGTGCCAGTAGTATGCAGGGTACTGGGGCCAACGTCCTGACTTTC. The encoded protein is CASSMQGTGANVLTF. The chain carries TRBV19 and TRBJ2-6; TRBD1 is a possible D gene (5 bases). Trimming removed 3 bases at V and 2 bases at J, with 8 bases between. CDR1 is LNHDA, CDR2 SQIVND, per germline (reference sequence). The CDR3 runs 15 residues.

This chain joins TRBV7-9 and TRBJ2-7; 9 nucleotides match TRBD1. The germline CDR1 and CDR2 sequences are SEHNR and FQNEAQ (reference sequence). V lost 5 bases and J lost 7; bases outside the gene matches: 18. CDR3 length: 17 residues. CDR3 residues: CASSAPLGTGKAGEQYF. CDR3 nucleotides: TGTGCCAGCAGCGCCCCGCTCGGGACAGGGAAGGCGGGGGAGCAGTACTTC.

The rearrangement uses TRBV6-4 and TRBJ2-3; D not resolved. The CDR3 has 12 amino acids. V was cut by 4 bases and J by 5 bases, with 7 bases left in between. Looked up from germline, CDR1 is MRHNA and CDR2 is SNTAGT. For the CDR3, the DNA is TGTGCCAGCAGTGCCGCCGGAGATACGCAGTATTTT. This gives the protein CASSAAGDTQYF.

The genes are TRBV7-9 and TRBJ1-1, with 7 bases lining up with TRBD1. Trimming at V came to 5 bases and at J to 4 bases, leaving 4 bases not matched to a gene. Germline CDR1 and CDR2: SEHNR and FQNEAQ (reference sequence). This CDR3 has 13 amino acids. The CDR3 region has the DNA TGTGCCAGCAGCGCGGGGACAGCCACTGAAGCTTTCTTT. This translates into CASSAGTATEAFF.

V usage is TRBV19 and J usage is TRBJ2-2; 7 bases match TRBD1. Germline CDR1 and CDR2: LNHDA and SQIVND (reference sequence). Unmatched junction bases numbered 10, after V lost 10 bases and J lost 2 bases. The CDR3 loop spans 15 amino acids. The CDR3 sequence is CATDRQGTNTGELFF. The CDR3 DNA follows: TGTGCCACCGATAGACAGGGAACTAACACCGGGGAGCTGTTTTTT.

The V call is TRBV27, the J call TRBJ2-5, with a weak D call TRBD1 (6 bases). Germline assignment: CDR1 MNHEY and CDR2 SMNVEV (reference sequence). V was pared by 4 bases and J by 4 bases, with 16 bases between. CDR3 size: 15 residues. CDR3 protein: CASSSTDRPAETQYF. Written as DNA, the CDR3 is TGTGCCAGCAGTTCAACCGACAGGCCGGCAGAGACCCAGTACTTC.

This chain joins TRBV4-3 and TRBJ1-3; D not resolved. In germline, CDR1 is LGHNA, CDR2 YSLEER. V was trimmed by 0 bases and J by 2 bases, leaving 11 bases between them. The CDR3 has 16 amino acids. The CDR3 region has the DNA TGCGCCAGCAGCCAAGACAGACTAGTCGCTGGAAACACCATATATTTT. This gives the protein CASSQDRLVAGNTIYF.

CDR3 in amino acids: CASSPTSGGPEQYF. The CDR3 nucleotides are TGTGCCAGCAGCCCAACTAGCGGGGGGCCCGAGCAGTACTTC. This chain links TRBV5-6 with TRBJ2-5; 12 bases align to TRBD2. The J call may be wrong; the DNA end is better matched by TRBJ2-7. Germline V CDR1 and CDR2: SGHDT, YYEEEE. The length of the CDR3 is 14 residues.

The J gene is TRBJ1-3, the V gene TRBV9; D is undetermined. The CDR3 is 15 residues long. Germline lookup yields CDR1 SGDLS and CDR2 YYNGEE. V was pared by 0 bases and J by 4 bases, with 11 bases between. The CDR3 spells CASSVDLGSGNTIYF. DNA of the CDR3: TGTGCCAGCAGCGTAGATTTGGGGAGCGGAAACACCATATATTTT.

The rearrangement links TRBV14 to TRBJ2-7; D gene uncertain. CDR1 SGHDN and CDR2 FVKESK come from the germline V gene. V was cut by 1 base and J by 5 bases, with 15 bases left in between. CDR3 length: 15 residues. This chain's CDR3 is CASSQVFGFKDEQYF. The CDR3 bases are TGTGCCAGCAGCCAAGTTTTCGGGTTTAAGGACGAGCAGTACTTC.

V usage is TRBV18 and J usage is TRBJ2-5; 10 nucleotides align to TRBD1. The better agreement between TRBJ2-7 and the DNA end casts doubt on the J call. CDR3 length: 14 residues. Per germline, CDR1 KGHSH and CDR2 LQKENI. The CDR3 coding sequence is TGTGCCAGCTCACCCGGGACAGGGGTTAACGAGCAGTACTTC. This sequence encodes CASSPGTGVNEQYF.

This clone was seen more than once but under ten times. The V and J genes are TRBV18 and TRBJ1-4; 9 bases agree with TRBD1. V gave up 2 bases and J gave up 5 bases; unmatched junction bases: 15. Germline CDR1 and CDR2: KGHSH and LQKENI. This CDR3 has 19 residues. DNA of the CDR3: TGTGCCAGCTCACCATCGATCCCCGGGACAGGGTCAGAAAATGAAAAACTGTTTTTT. Translating gives CASSPSIPGTGSENEKLFF.

V gene TRBV6-5 combines with J gene TRBJ2-5, with D maybe TRBD2 (5 bases). Near its end, the DNA agrees better with TRBJ2-7, so the J call may be wrong. CDR1 is MNHEY, CDR2 SVGAGI, per germline. The CDR3 length is 15 residues. The CDR3 loop reads CASSSTSLGSIEQYF. The DNA for the CDR3 is TGTGCCAGCAGTTCAACGTCCCTGGGGAGCATCGAGCAGTACTTC.

V is TRBV6-4 and J is TRBJ2-2; the D is unclear. The CDR3 runs to 15 residues. CDR1 and CDR2 (germline): MRHNA, SNTAGT. Deletions cut 4 bases from V and 2 bases from J, with 11 bases between. CDR3 residues: CASSVGLVNTGELFF. CDR3 DNA: TGTGCCAGCAGTGTCGGTCTCGTAAACACCGGGGAGCTGTTTTTT.

V and J are TRBV18 and TRBJ2-1; 7 nucleotides line up with TRBD2. Germline V CDR1 and CDR2: KGHSH, LQKENI. This CDR3 contains 15 residues. The V and J ends lost 0 bases and 5 bases, in that order; junction bases with no gene match: 4. The DNA for the CDR3 is TGTGCCAGCTCACCACCCCTAGCGGAACACAATGAGCAGTTCTTC. This sequence encodes CASSPPLAEHNEQFF.

V usage is TRBV6-4 and J usage is TRBJ2-7; D possibly corresponds to TRBD2 (5 bases). This CDR3 has 13 amino acids. Germline V gene lookup returns CDR1 MRHNA and CDR2 SNTAGT. The V end was cut by 4 bases, the J end by 3 bases, with 10 bases between. The CDR3 here is CASSVDSNYEQYF. Written as DNA, the CDR3 is TGTGCCAGCAGTGTGGACTCTAACTACGAGCAGTACTTC.

On this clone: The same CDR3 also results from other DNA sequences found in this sample. V usage is TRBV18 and J usage is TRBJ1-2; 8 nucleotides line up with TRBD1. V was clipped by 3 bases and J by 4 bases; unmatched bases: 1. Germline V lookup: CDR1 KGHSH, CDR2 LQKENI. This CDR3 is 13 amino acids long. The CDR3: CASSPGQGYGYTF. CDR3 DNA: TGTGCCAGCTCACCCGGACAGGGCTATGGCTACACCTTC.

This chain's CDR3 is CASSAGTNYEQYF. DNA for the CDR3: TGTGCCAGCAGCGCCGGGACAAACTACGAGCAGTACTTC. The rearrangement uses TRBV5-6 and TRBJ2-7, with D tentatively TRBD1 (6 bases). Trimming took 4 bases from V and 3 from J, leaving 11 bases between them. Germline V gene data show CDR1 as SGHDT and CDR2 as YYEEEE. The CDR3 is made up of 13 amino acids.

This chain uses TRBV6-5 with TRBJ2-5, with TRBD2 matching 7 bases. The J segment lost 4 bases and the V segment lost 6 bases, leaving 5 bases of the junction unmatched. Per germline, CDR1 MNHEY and CDR2 SVGAGI. This CDR3 is built from 13 residues. Here the CDR3 DNA reads TGTGCCAGCAGCCGGGACTACGGAGAGACCCAGTACTTC. As protein: CASSRDYGETQYF.

This chain links TRBV9 with TRBJ2-4; D may be TRBD1 (6 bases). The CDR3 length is 17 residues. Germline assignment: CDR1 SGDLS and CDR2 YYNGEE. Between the trimmed V and J ends, which lost 0 bases and 1 base, there was a span of 14 bases. The DNA of the CDR3 is TGTGCCAGCAGCGTAGGATCAGGGGCCGGGGCCAAAAACATTCAGTACTTC. It is translated as CASSVGSGAGAKNIQYF.

The J gene is TRBJ1-2, the V gene TRBV5-8; 8 bases fit TRBD1. The CDR3 is 16 residues long. Germline-derived CDR1 and CDR2 are SGHTS and YDEGEE. The J segment lost 7 bases and the V segment lost 0 bases, leaving 11 bases of the junction unmatched. In nucleotides, the CDR3 is TGTGCCAGCAGCTTGGAGGGTGGTCAGGGGGCTGGTGGCTACACCTTC. Amino acid sequence: CASSLEGGQGAGGYTF.

The chain employs TRBV5-1 and TRBJ2-7; TRBD1 agrees at 8 bases. The CDR3 length is 13 residues. Per the germline V gene, CDR1 is SGHRS and CDR2 is YFSETQ. Trimming removed 6 bases from V and 6 bases from J; junction bases left unmatched: 8. The CDR3 here is CASNPQGAGEQYF. CDR3 nucleotides: TGCGCCAGCAACCCTCAGGGGGCAGGCGAGCAGTACTTC.